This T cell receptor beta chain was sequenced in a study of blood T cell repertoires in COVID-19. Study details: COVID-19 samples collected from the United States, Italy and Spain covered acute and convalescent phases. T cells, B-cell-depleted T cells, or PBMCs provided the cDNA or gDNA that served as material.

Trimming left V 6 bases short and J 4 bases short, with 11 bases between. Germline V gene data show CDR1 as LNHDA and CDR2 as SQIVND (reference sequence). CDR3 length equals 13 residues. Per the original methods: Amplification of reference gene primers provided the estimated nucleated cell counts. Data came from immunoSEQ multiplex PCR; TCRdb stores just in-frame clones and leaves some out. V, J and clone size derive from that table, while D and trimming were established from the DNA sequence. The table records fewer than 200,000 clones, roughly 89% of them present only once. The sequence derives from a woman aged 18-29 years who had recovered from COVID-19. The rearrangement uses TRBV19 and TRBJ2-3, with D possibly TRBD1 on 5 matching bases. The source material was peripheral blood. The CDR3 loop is CASRWGLSDTQYF. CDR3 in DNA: TGTGCCAGTAGATGGGGCCTATCAGATACGCAGTATTTT.